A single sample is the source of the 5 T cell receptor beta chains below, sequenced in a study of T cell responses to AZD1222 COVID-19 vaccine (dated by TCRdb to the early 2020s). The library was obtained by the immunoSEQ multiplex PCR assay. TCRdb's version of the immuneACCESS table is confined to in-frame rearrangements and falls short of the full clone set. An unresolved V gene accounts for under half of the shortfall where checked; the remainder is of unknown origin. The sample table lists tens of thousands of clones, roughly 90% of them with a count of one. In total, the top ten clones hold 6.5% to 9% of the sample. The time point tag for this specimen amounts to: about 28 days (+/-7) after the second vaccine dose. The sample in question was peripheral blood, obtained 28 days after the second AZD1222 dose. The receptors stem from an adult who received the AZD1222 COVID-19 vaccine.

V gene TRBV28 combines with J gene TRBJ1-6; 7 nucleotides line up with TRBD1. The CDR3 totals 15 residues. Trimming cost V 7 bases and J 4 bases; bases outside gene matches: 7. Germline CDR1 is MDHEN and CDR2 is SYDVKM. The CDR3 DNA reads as TGTGCCAGCACCTTGCCGGGACAGTATAATTCACCCCTCCACTTT. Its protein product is CASTLPGQYNSPLHF.

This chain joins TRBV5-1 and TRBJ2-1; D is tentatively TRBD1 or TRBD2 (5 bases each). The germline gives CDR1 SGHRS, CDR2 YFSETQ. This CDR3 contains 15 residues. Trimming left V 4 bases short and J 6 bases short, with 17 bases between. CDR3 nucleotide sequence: TGCGCCAGCAGCCCGAACCTCGGGGCGATCAATGAGCAGTTCTTC. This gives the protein CASSPNLGAINEQFF.

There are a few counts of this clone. The CDR3 is CASSDPARAGRRDEQYF. CDR3 bases: TGTGCCAGCAGTGATCCCGCGAGGGCAGGGCGCCGCGACGAGCAGTACTTC. V and J are TRBV6-1 and TRBJ2-7; D may correspond to TRBD1 or TRBD2 (5 bases each). Germline values: CDR1 MNHNS, CDR2 SASEGT. Trimming removed 3 bases from V and 5 bases from J, with 23 bases in between. The CDR3 is 17 residues long.

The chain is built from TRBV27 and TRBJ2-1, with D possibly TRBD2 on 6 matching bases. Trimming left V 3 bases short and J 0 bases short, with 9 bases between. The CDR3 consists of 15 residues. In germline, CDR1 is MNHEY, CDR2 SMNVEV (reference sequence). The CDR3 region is CASSFYGSSYNEQFF. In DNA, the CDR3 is TGTGCCAGCAGTTTTTACGGGAGCTCCTACAATGAGCAGTTCTTC.

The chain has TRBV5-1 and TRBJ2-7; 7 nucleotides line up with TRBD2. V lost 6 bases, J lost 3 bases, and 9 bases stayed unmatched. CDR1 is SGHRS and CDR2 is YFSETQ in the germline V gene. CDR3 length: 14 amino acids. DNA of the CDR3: TGCGCCAGCACCCCACTCGGGGGGAGCTACGAGCAGTACTTC. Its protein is CASTPLGGSYEQYF.